This T cell receptor (beta chain) was captured by sequencing in a study of post-analysis software for immune sequencing data. Findings of the study overall: In patients, TRBV5-6, TRBV5-1 and TRBV20-1 belonged to roughly five TRBV segments found more frequently than in controls. Under F measure analysis, samples from one preparation batch co-clustered strongly.

A few counts support this clonotype. As yet, its antigen is unknown. The CDR3 consists of 13 residues. Trimming removed 3 bases from V and 4 bases from J; junction bases left unmatched: 3. Germline CDR1 DFQATT, CDR2 SNEGSKA (reference sequence). Presence of unique molecular identifiers characterized the TCR beta cDNA libraries. TCRdb reprocessed the PCR reads via MiXCR and lists one record per CDR3 protein. The table has more than 450,000 distinct CDR3 sequences, 34% seen once; the top ten hold less than 6%. The TCR comes from a girl aged 2-17 years with multiple sclerosis. The source material was blood. The gene calls are TRBV20-1 and TRBJ2-3, with 8 bases lining up with TRBD1. The CDR3 sequence is CSARDRVSDTQYF. The CDR3 DNA is TGCAGTGCTAGGGACAGGGTTTCAGATACGCAGTATTTT.